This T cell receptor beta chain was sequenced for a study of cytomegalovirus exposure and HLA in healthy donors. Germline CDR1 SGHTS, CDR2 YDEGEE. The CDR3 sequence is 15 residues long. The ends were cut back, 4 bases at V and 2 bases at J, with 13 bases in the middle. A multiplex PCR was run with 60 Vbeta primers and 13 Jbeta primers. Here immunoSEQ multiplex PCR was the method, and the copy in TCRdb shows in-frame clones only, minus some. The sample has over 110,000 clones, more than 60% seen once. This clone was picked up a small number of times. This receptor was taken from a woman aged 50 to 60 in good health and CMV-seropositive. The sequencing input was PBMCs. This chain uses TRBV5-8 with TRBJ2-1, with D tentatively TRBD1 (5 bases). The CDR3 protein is CASSPLRVPYNEQFF. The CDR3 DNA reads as TGTGCCAGCAGCCCACTCAGGGTCCCCTACAATGAGCAGTTCTTC.